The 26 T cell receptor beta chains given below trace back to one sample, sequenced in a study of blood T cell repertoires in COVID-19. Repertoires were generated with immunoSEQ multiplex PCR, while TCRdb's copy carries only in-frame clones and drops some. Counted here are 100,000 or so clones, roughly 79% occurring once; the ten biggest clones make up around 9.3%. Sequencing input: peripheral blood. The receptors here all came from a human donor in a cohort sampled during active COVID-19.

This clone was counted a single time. The CDR3 bases are TGTGCCAGCAGCTTAAATACCGGAATCAGCGGGAAACACAATGAGCAGTTCTTC. Translation gives CASSLNTGISGKHNEQFF. The gene calls are TRBV7-3 and TRBJ2-1; TRBD2 matches at 7 bases. Germline loops: CDR1 SGHTA, CDR2 FQGTGA. CDR3 length: 18 amino acids. The J segment lost 5 bases and the V segment lost 1 base, leaving 14 bases of the junction unmatched.

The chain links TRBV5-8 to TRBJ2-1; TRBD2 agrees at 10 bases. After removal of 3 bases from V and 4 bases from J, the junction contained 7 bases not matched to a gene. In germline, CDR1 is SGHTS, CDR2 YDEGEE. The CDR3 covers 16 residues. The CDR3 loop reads CASSSSSGSLYNEQFF. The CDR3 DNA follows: TGTGCCAGCAGCTCTTCTAGCGGGAGCTTGTACAATGAGCAGTTCTTC.

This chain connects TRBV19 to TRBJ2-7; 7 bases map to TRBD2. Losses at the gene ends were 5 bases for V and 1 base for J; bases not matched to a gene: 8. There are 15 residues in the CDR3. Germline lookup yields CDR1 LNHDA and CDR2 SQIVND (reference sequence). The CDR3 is CASSLEHSGSYEQYF. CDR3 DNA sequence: TGTGCCAGTAGTCTCGAACATAGCGGGTCCTACGAGCAGTACTTC.

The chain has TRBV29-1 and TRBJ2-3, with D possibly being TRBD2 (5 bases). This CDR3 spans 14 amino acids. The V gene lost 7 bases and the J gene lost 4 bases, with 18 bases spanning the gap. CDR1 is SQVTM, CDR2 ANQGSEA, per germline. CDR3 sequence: CSASVGGQADTQYF. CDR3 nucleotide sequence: TGCAGCGCCTCCGTCGGCGGGCAGGCAGATACGCAGTATTTT.

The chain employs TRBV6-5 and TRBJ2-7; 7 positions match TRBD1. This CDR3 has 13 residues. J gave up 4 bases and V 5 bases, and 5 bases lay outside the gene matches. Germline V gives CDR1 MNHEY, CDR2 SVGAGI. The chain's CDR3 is CASSLYRGYEQYF. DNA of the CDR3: TGTGCCAGCAGTCTATACAGGGGTTACGAGCAGTACTTC.

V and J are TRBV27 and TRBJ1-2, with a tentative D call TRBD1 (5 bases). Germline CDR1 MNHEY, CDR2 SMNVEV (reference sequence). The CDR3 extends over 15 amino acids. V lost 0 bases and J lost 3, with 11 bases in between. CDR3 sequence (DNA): TGTGCCAGCAGTTTATCTCCTGGGGCTCACTATGGCTACACCTTC. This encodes CASSLSPGAHYGYTF.

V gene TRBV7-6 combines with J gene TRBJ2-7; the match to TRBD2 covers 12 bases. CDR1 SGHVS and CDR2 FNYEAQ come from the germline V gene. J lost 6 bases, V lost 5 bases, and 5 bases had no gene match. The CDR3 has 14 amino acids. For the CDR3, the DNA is TGTGCCAGCAGCGCCACTAGCGGGGGGTTCGAGCAGTACTTC. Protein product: CASSATSGGFEQYF.

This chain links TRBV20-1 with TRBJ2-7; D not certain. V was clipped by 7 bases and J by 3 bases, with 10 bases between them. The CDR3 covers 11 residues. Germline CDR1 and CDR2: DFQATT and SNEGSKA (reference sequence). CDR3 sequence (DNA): TGCAGTGAGCTTCTCGACTACGAGCAGTACTTC. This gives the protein CSELLDYEQYF.

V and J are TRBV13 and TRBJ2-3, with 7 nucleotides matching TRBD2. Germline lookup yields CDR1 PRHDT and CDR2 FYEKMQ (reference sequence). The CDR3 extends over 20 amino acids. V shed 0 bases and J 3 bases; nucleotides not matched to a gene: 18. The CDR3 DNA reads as TGTGCCAGCAGCTTAGGTTTGGGGAGGGCCCTCGGAGATCGGACAGATACGCAGTATTTT. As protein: CASSLGLGRALGDRTDTQYF.

CDR3 sequence reads: CASSLSGSGGGELFF. As DNA, the CDR3 is TGTGCCAGCAGCTTAAGCGGGAGCGGAGGCGGGGAGCTGTTTTTT. The rearrangement joins TRBV7-2 to TRBJ2-2, with TRBD2 matching 8 bases. V was clipped by 2 bases and J by 7 bases; unmatched bases: 6. In germline, CDR1 is SGHTA, CDR2 FQGNSA. There are 15 residues in the CDR3.

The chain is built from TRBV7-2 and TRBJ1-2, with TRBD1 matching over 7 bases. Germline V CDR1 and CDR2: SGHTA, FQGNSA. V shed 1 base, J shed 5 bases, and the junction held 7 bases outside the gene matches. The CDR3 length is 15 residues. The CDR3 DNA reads TGTGCCAGCAGCTTAGAGGGGACAGTTCCTTATGGCTACACCTTC. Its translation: CASSLEGTVPYGYTF.

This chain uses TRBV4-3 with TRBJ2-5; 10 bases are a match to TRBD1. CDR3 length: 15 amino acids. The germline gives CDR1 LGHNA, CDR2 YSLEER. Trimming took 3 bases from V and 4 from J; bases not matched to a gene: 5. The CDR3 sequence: CASSQGTGAGETQYF. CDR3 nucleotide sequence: TGCGCCAGCAGCCAGGGGACAGGGGCTGGAGAGACCCAGTACTTC.

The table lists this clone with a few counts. This chain's CDR3 is CASSLAPTSGRNEQFF. Written as DNA, the CDR3 is TGTGCCAGCAGCTTGGCGCCTACTAGCGGGAGAAATGAGCAGTTCTTC. The chain employs TRBV5-5 and TRBJ2-1; TRBD2 aligns across 11 bases. Germline-derived CDR1 and CDR2 are SGHKS and YYEKEE (reference sequence). J gave up 7 bases and V 0 bases, and 6 bases lay outside the gene matches. This CDR3 has 16 amino acids.

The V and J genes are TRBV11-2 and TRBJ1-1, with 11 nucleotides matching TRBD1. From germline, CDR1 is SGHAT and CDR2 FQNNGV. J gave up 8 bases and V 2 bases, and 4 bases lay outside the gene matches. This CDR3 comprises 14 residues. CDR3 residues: CASSLNRDRGEAFF. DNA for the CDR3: TGTGCCAGCAGCTTAAACCGGGACAGGGGGGAAGCTTTCTTT.

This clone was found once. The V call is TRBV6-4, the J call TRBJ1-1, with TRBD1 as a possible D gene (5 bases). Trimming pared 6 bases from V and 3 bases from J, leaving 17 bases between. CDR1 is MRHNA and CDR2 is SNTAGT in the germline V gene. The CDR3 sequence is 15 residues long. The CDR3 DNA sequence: TGTGCCAGCAGCGACGGGGCCCCGAAGGACACTGAAGCTTTCTTT. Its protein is CASSDGAPKDTEAFF.

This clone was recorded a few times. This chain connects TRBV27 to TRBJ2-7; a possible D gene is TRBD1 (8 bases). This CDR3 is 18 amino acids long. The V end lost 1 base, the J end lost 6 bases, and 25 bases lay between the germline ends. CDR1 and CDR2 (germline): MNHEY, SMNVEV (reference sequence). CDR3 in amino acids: CASSLFGTGAQSGAEQYF. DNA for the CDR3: TGTGCCAGCAGTTTATTCGGGACAGGAGCACAGAGCGGGGCCGAGCAGTACTTC.

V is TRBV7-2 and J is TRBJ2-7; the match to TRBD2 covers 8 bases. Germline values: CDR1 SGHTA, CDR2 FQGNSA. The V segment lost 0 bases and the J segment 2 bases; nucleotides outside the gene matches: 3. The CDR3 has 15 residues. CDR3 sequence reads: CASSLAEAGAYEQYF. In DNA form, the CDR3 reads TGTGCCAGCAGCTTAGCGGAAGCGGGAGCCTACGAGCAGTACTTC.

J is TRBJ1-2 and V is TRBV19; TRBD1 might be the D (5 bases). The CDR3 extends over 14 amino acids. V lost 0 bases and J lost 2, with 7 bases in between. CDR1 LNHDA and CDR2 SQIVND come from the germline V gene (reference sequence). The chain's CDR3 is CASSIDDSNYGYTF. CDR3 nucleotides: TGTGCCAGTAGTATAGACGACAGCAACTATGGCTACACCTTC.

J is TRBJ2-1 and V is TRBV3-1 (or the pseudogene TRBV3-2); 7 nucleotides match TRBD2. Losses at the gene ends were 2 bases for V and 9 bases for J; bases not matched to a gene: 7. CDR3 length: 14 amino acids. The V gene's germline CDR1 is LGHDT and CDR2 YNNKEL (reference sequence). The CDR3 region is CASSQYQGGREQFF. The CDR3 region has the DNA TGTGCCAGCAGCCAATATCAGGGAGGGCGTGAGCAGTTCTTC.

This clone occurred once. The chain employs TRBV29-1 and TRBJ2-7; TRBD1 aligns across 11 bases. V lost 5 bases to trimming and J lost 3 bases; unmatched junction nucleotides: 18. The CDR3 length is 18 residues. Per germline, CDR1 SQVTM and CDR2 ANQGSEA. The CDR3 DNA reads TGCAGCGTTTTAAGACTCCCGGGACAGGGGGGAGGGGGCTACGAGCAGTACTTC. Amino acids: CSVLRLPGQGGGGYEQYF.

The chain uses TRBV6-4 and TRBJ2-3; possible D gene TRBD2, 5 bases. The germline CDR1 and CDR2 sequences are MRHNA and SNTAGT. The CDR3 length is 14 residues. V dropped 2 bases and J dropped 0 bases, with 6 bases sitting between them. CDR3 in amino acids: CASSDRGSTDTQYF. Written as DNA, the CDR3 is TGTGCCAGCAGTGACCGAGGGAGCACAGATACGCAGTATTTT.

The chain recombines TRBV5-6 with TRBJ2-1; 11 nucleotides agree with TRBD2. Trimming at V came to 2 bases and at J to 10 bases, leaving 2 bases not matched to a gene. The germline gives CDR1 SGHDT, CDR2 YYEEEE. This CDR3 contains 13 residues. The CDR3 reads CASSFLAGGEQFF. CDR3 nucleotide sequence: TGTGCCAGCAGCTTTTTAGCGGGGGGGGAGCAGTTCTTC.

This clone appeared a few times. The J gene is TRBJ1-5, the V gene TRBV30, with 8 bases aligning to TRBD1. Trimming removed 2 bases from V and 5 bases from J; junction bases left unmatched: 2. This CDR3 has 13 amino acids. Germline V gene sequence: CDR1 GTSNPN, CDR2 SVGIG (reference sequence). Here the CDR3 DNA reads TGTGCCTGGAGTCTGACAGGGGATCAGCCCCAGCATTTT. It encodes CAWSLTGDQPQHF.

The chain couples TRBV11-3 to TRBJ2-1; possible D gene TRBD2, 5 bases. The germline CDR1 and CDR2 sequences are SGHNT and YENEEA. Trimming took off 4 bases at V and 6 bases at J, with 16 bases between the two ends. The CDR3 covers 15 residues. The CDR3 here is CASSSPDLAINEQFF. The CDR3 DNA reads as TGTGCCAGCAGCTCCCCGGACCTAGCTATCAATGAGCAGTTCTTC.

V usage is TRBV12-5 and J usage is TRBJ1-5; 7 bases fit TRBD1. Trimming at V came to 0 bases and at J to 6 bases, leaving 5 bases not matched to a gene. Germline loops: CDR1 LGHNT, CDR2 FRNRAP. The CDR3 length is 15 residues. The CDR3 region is CASGLVTGAAQPQHF. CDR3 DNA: TGTGCTAGTGGTTTGGTTACAGGGGCGGCTCAGCCCCAGCATTTT.

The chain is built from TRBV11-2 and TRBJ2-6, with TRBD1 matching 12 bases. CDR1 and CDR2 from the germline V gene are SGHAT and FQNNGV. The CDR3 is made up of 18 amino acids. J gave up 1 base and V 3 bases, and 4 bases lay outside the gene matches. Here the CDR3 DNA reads TGTGCCAGCAGCTTCTGGGGACAGGGGGCTTCTGGGGCCAACGTCCTGACTTTC. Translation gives CASSFWGQGASGANVLTF.